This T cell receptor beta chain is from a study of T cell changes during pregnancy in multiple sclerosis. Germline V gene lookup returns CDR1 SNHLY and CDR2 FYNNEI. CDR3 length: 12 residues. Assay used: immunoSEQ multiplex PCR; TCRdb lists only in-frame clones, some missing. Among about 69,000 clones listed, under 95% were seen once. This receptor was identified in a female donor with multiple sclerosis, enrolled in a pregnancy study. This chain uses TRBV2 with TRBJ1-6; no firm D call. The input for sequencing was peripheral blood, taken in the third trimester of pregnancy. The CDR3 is CISGLNNSPLHF. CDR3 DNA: TGTATCTCGGGGTTGAATAATTCACCCCTCCACTTT.